This T cell receptor (beta chain) comes out of a study of blood T cell repertoires in COVID-19. Study-wide background: The United States, Italy and Spain supplied acute and convalescent COVID-19 samples. T cells, B-cell-depleted T cells, or PBMCs provided the cDNA or gDNA that served as material.

Germline loops: CDR1 LNHNV, CDR2 YYDKDF (reference sequence). V was pared by 0 bases and J by 4 bases, with 9 bases between. The CDR3 contains 14 residues. Original methodology: Estimation of nucleated cell counts relied on the amplification of reference gene primers. TCRdb keeps only in-frame clones here, not all; method: immunoSEQ multiplex PCR. That table supplies the V and J calls and clone size; D and trimming were determined from the DNA. The table lists roughly 200,000 clones, around 88% of them singletons. This clone was counted ten times or more. The source is a man between 40 and 49 years old with active or convalescent COVID-19. The chain links TRBV15 to TRBJ2-5; maybe TRBD1 (5 bases). The sample consisted of peripheral blood. The CDR3 DNA follows: TGTGCCACCAGCAGAGACAGGGTCGGAGAGACCCAGTACTTC. Amino acid sequence: CATSRDRVGETQYF. Full variable domain (outside the CDR3, taken from reference TRBV15 and TRBJ2-5): DAMVIQNPRYQVTQFGKPVTLSCSQTLNHNVMYWYQQKSSQAPKLLFHYYDKDFNNEADTPDNFQSRRPNTSFCFLDIRSPGLGDTAMYLCATSRDRVGETQYFGPGTRLLVL.